Listed below are T cell receptor beta chains from one sample, sequenced in a study of OX40 agonist ivuxolimab in advanced cancers. Measured with immunoSEQ multiplex PCR; TCRdb has only the in-frame clones, and not every one. Among 35,000 to 55,000 clones, roughly 80% were seen once, and the ten largest hold more than 2%. Sequencing was performed on CD4+ or CD8+ T cells sorted from blood, taken in a trial of the OX40 agonist ivuxolimab. Every receptor here comes from an adult with an advanced solid tumor such as melanoma, head and neck, liver or kidney cancer. The CDR3 runs from the conserved cysteine through the conserved F or W. A D gene is named only where the DNA matches it firmly. Clone size, where shown, is once, few, many, or a class for clones that have expanded.

d_gene | len | j_gene | abundance | v_gene | CDR3nt | CDR3aa
. | 15 | TRBJ2-3 | . | TRBV2 | TGTGCCAGCAGGAAAGGGGACGGGAGTGGGAATACGCAGTATTTT | CASRKGDGSGNTQYF
. | 14 | TRBJ1-4 | . | TRBV5-6 | TGTGCCAGCAGCTTGTGGGGACGCGATGAAAAACTGTTTTTT | CASSLWGRDEKLFF
. | 12 | TRBJ1-4 | once | TRBV5-8 | TGTGCCAGCAGCTGGGGAGGTGAAAAACTGTTTTTT | CASSWGGEKLFF
. | 12 | TRBJ1-2 | . | TRBV6-5 | TGTGCCAGCCAGGGCGGGAAGAATGGCTACACCTTC | CASQGGKNGYTF
TRBD1 | 15 | TRBJ1-2 | . | TRBV19 | TGTGCCAGTATTCGGACAGGGGGCGGTAACTATGGCTACACCTTC | CASIRTGGGNYGYTF
TRBD2 | 16 | TRBJ2-1 | once | TRBV19 | TGTGCCAGTAACGTTCTAGCGGGAGGGCCTTCCAATGAGCAGTTCTTC | CASNVLAGGPSNEQFF
. | 15 | TRBJ1-5 | once | TRBV15 | TGTGCCACCAGCAGGGGGGGGGATCGTGGCCAGCCCCAGCATTTT | CATSRGGDRGQPQHF
TRBD1 | 18 | TRBJ1-2 | . | TRBV10-3 | TGTGCCATCAGACAACTACCCCGGGACAGGGGTCCTATCTATGGCTACACCTTC | CAIRQLPRDRGPIYGYTF
. | 13 | TRBJ2-7 | . | TRBV6-5 | TGTGCCAGCAGTTACGCCCCCCGTTACGAGCAGTACTTC | CASSYAPRYEQYF
. | 12 | TRBJ2-1 | once | TRBV18 | TGTGCCAGCTCACCTACAGATTGGGGGCAGTTCTTC | CASSPTDWGQFF
. | 13 | TRBJ2-3 | once | TRBV10-1 | TGCGCCAGCAGCCTCCTCAAAACAGATACGCAGTATTTT | CASSLLKTDTQYF
TRBD1 | 15 | TRBJ1-3 | once | TRBV6-1 | TGTGCCAGCAGTGTAGACAGGGTCTCTGGAAACACCATATATTTT | CASSVDRVSGNTIYF
. | 15 | TRBJ1-2 | . | TRBV7-9 | TGTGCCAGCAGCCCGGGGGGGGCGCGTAACTATGGCTACACCTTC | CASSPGGARNYGYTF
. | 12 | TRBJ1-1 | . | TRBV10-3 | TGTGCCATCAGCGTACAGGGAACCGAAGCTTTCTTT | CAISVQGTEAFF
. | 13 | TRBJ1-6 | . | TRBV5-1 | TGCGCCAGCAGCTTGGGGGGGGATTCACCCCTCCACTTT | CASSLGGDSPLHF
TRBD1 | 14 | TRBJ1-6 | . | TRBV7-3 | TGTGCCAGCAGCCGGGGACAGTATAATTCACCCCTCCACTTT | CASSRGQYNSPLHF
. | 15 | TRBJ1-1 | . | TRBV6-1 | TGTGCCAGCAGCCCCTCCGGCAGGGGCTACACTGAAGCTTTCTTT | CASSPSGRGYTEAFF
. | 11 | TRBJ2-5 | . | TRBV11-2 | TGTGCCAGCAGCCTCTTGGAGACCCAGTACTTC | CASSLLETQYF
. | 16 | TRBJ2-2 | . | TRBV5-8 | TGTGCCAGCAGCTTGGGGACAGAGCTAAACACCGGGGAGCTGTTTTTT | CASSLGTELNTGELFF
. | 11 | TRBJ2-7 | . | TRBV2 | TGTGCCAGCACAGTACGCTACGAGCAGTACTTC | CASTVRYEQYF
TRBD1 | 14 | TRBJ2-5 | . | TRBV4-1 | TGCGCCAGCAGCCAAGGAGACAGGGCAGAGACCCAGTACTTC | CASSQGDRAETQYF
. | 15 | TRBJ2-1 | . | TRBV25-1 | TGTGCCAGCAGTGACGAAGGACTGTTCTACAATGAGCAGTTCTTC | CASSDEGLFYNEQFF
TRBD1 | 15 | TRBJ2-5 | . | TRBV19 | TGTGCCAGTAGTATAATGCGGGACAGGGGACAGACCCAGTACTTC | CASSIMRDRGQTQYF
. | 14 | TRBJ2-7 | . | TRBV18 | TGTGCCAGCTCACCATCGAGTTACTCCTACGAGCAGTACTTC | CASSPSSYSYEQYF
TRBD1 | 14 | TRBJ1-2 | . | TRBV5-1 | TGCGCCAGCAGCTTGGAGGGACAGGAGTATGGCTACACCTTC | CASSLEGQEYGYTF
. | 14 | TRBJ2-3 | . | TRBV10-2 | TGCGCCAGCCACCCTAGCTTTGTTACAGATACGCAGTATTTT | CASHPSFVTDTQYF
TRBD1 | 13 | TRBJ2-7 | . | TRBV19 | TGTGCCAGTAGTATAGAGACAGGGGGCGAGCAGTACTTC | CASSIETGGEQYF
TRBD1 | 14 | TRBJ1-2 | . | TRBV29-1 | TGCAGCGTTGAGTCCGGGACAGCTAACTATGGCTACACCTTC | CSVESGTANYGYTF
TRBD2 | 16 | TRBJ2-7 | . | TRBV9 | TGTGCCAGCAGCGTAGCTTCGGGGACTAGCATTTACGAGCAGTACTTC | CASSVASGTSIYEQYF
. | 17 | TRBJ1-4 | . | TRBV4-1 | TGCGCCAGCAGCCAAGTAGGGGCAGGCGTGCCGAATGAAAAACTGTTTTTT | CASSQVGAGVPNEKLFF
. | 15 | TRBJ1-6 | . | TRBV7-6 | TGTGCCAGCAGCCGTCGGGTCCCCCCAGATTCACCCCTCCACTTT | CASSRRVPPDSPLHF
TRBD1 | 16 | TRBJ1-6 | . | TRBV27 | TGTGCCAGCAGTCTCAGACAGGGTACCTATAATTCACCCCTCCACTTT | CASSLRQGTYNSPLHF
. | 13 | TRBJ2-2 | . | TRBV9 | TGTGCCAGCAGCCCTAATGGCGCCGGGGAGCTGTTTTTT | CASSPNGAGELFF
TRBD2 | 16 | TRBJ2-5 | . | TRBV5-1 | TGCGCCAGCAAGACTAGCGGGGGGGCCGTTCGCGAGACCCAGTACTTC | CASKTSGGAVRETQYF
TRBD2 | 15 | TRBJ2-1 | . | TRBV4-1 | TGCGCCAGCAGCGGTGCGGGGGGATTCTACAATGAGCAGTTCTTC | CASSGAGGFYNEQFF
. | 15 | TRBJ1-5 | . | TRBV27 | TGTGCCAGCAGGCACAGGGCCATAGGCAATCAGCCCCAGCATTTT | CASRHRAIGNQPQHF
TRBD2 | 17 | TRBJ2-1 | . | TRBV5-4 | TGTGCCAGCAGCTGGGACCGTACTAGCGGAGACTACAATGAGCAGTTCTTC | CASSWDRTSGDYNEQFF
TRBD1 | 18 | TRBJ1-1 | once | TRBV7-8 | TGTGCCAGCAGCCCAACTAGGACAGGCCTGTCCAGGAACACTGAAGCTTTCTTT | CASSPTRTGLSRNTEAFF
TRBD2 | 14 | TRBJ2-5 | . | TRBV10-2 | TGCGCCAGCAGTGAGGCTAGCGGGGGGGGGACCCAGTACTTC | CASSEASGGGTQYF
. | 12 | TRBJ2-1 | . | TRBV12-1 | TGTGCCAGAAAATCGGTGTACAATGAGCAGTTCTTC | CARKSVYNEQFF
. | 17 | TRBJ2-1 | . | TRBV5-1 | TGCGCCAGCAGCTTGGTAGGGGTGGGCGCGCCCTACAATGAGCAGTTCTTC | CASSLVGVGAPYNEQFF
. | 14 | TRBJ1-4 | . | TRBV2 | TGTGCCAGCAAGGGCAGGGCCCTAAATGAAAAACTGTTTTTT | CASKGRALNEKLFF
. | 13 | TRBJ1-6 | . | TRBV6-5 | TGTGCCAGCAGTGACCAGGGGATTTCACCCCTCCACTTT | CASSDQGISPLHF
TRBD1 | 16 | TRBJ2-4 | . | TRBV27 | TGTGCCAGCAGTCCACGTAGGGACAGGGGGCTTGACATTCAGTACTTC | CASSPRRDRGLDIQYF
. | 14 | TRBJ1-1 | . | TRBV7-8 | TGTGCCAGCAGCTTTCTACGGAGGAACACTGAAGCTTTCTTT | CASSFLRRNTEAFF
. | 14 | TRBJ2-5 | . | TRBV7-9 | TGTGCCAGCAGTCAGGAGACCATTCAAGAGACCCAGTACTTC | CASSQETIQETQYF
TRBD2 | 15 | TRBJ2-2 | . | TRBV19 | TGTGCCAGTAGCAGTAGCGGGAGCGCCCGCGGGGAGCTGTTTTTT | CASSSSGSARGELFF
. | 14 | TRBJ2-5 | . | TRBV5-1 | TGCGCCAGCAGCAAAGGGGACCTAGGGGAGACCCAGTACTTC | CASSKGDLGETQYF
. | 14 | TRBJ2-5 | . | TRBV6-6 | TGTGCCAGCAGGAAAGACGGGGAACAAGAGACCCAGTACTTC | CASRKDGEQETQYF
TRBD1 | 15 | TRBJ2-5 | . | TRBV6-5 | TGTGCCAGCAGTCCCTACGACAGGGGGCAAGAGACCCAGTACTTC | CASSPYDRGQETQYF
. | 14 | TRBJ1-1 | . | TRBV28 | TGTGCCAGCAGAGCCCCAGGGTGGGGCACTGAAGCTTTCTTT | CASRAPGWGTEAFF
TRBD1 | 16 | TRBJ2-5 | . | TRBV19 | TGTGCCAGTAGTGTCCAGGGGGCGCGTCGGCAAGAGACCCAGTACTTC | CASSVQGARRQETQYF
TRBD1 | 15 | TRBJ2-2 | once | TRBV7-3 | TGTGCCAGCAGCCCCGACAGGGCGCGAACCGGGGAGCTGTTTTTT | CASSPDRARTGELFF